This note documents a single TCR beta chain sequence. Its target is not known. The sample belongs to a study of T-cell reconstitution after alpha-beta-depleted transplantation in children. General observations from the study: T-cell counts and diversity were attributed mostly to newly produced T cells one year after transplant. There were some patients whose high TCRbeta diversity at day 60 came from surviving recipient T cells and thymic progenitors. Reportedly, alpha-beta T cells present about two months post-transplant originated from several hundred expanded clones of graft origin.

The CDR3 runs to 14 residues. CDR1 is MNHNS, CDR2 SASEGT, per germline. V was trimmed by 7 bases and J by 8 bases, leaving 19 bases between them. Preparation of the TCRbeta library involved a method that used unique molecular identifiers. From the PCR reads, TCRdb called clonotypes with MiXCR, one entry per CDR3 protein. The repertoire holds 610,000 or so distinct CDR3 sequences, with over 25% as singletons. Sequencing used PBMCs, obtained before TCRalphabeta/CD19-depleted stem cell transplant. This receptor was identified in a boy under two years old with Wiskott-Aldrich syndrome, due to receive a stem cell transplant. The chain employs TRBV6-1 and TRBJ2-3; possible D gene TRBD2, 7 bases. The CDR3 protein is CASTELARGGTQYF. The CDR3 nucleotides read TGTGCCAGCACCGAACTAGCGAGAGGGGGTACGCAGTATTTT.